This entry lists 28 T cell receptor beta chains sequenced from one sample in a study of OX40 agonist ivuxolimab in advanced cancers. The table came from immunoSEQ multiplex PCR; TCRdb's copy has only in-frame clones and leaves some out. The sample has fewer than 55,000 clones, 84% seen once. The sequenced sample was CD4+ or CD8+ T cells sorted from blood, obtained in a trial of the OX40 agonist ivuxolimab. Receptors originate from an adult with an advanced solid tumor such as melanoma, head and neck, liver or kidney cancer.

V and J are TRBV10-3 and TRBJ2-7; maybe TRBD1 (6 bases). V was trimmed by 1 base and J by 6 bases, leaving 19 bases between them. CDR1 and CDR2 from the germline V gene are ENHRY and SYGVKD. The CDR3 loop spans 16 amino acids. The chain's CDR3 is CAISEYLMGQSFEQYF. CDR3 coding DNA: TGTGCCATCAGTGAGTACCTAATGGGACAATCTTTCGAGCAGTACTTC.

In the case of this clone: A read error may produce the germline difference seen at one junction end. The genes are TRBV30 and TRBJ2-3; possible D gene TRBD2, 7 bases. Germline V gives CDR1 GTSNPN, CDR2 SVGIG (reference sequence). This CDR3 has 15 residues. The CDR3 DNA sequence: TGTGCCGGGAGGGGGGGCAGTTCTAGCACAGATACGCAGTATTTT. Protein sequence: CAGRGGSSSTDTQYF.

This chain uses TRBV7-9 with TRBJ2-7; 9 positions match TRBD1. The CDR3 is made up of 16 amino acids. The germline V gene has CDR1 SEHNR and CDR2 FQNEAQ (reference sequence). The V and J ends lost 4 bases and 7 bases, in that order; junction bases with no gene match: 14. The CDR3 loop reads CASSSGQGTLVGEQYF. In DNA, the CDR3 is TGTGCCAGCAGCTCCGGACAGGGGACCCTTGTAGGGGAGCAGTACTTC.

The chain couples TRBV5-4 to TRBJ2-7, with TRBD1 matching over 11 bases. CDR1 and CDR2 from the germline V gene are SGHNT and YYREEE (reference sequence). This CDR3 is built from 17 residues. J gave up 4 bases and V 3 bases, and 12 bases lay outside the gene matches. CDR3 coding DNA: TGTGCCAGCAGCTCCTGGGGTTTAAGGGACAGGGGGTACGAGCAGTACTTC. It yields the protein CASSSWGLRDRGYEQYF. Full variable domain (rest looked up from reference TRBV5-4 and TRBJ2-7): ETGVTQSPTHLIKTRGQQVTLRCSSQSGHNTVSWYQQALGQGPQFIFQYYREEENGRGNFPPRFSGLQFPNYSSELNVNALELDDSALYLCASSSWGLRDRGYEQYFGPGTRLTVT.

This sequence joins TRBV7-2 and TRBJ2-2, with D maybe TRBD2 (6 bases). The V end lost 6 bases, the J end lost 4 bases, and 15 bases lay between the germline ends. The CDR3 is 15 amino acids. Germline loops: CDR1 SGHTA, CDR2 FQGNSA. For the CDR3, the DNA is TGTGCCAGCAGTAAAGAGCTTAGCGGCACCGGGGAGCTGTTTTTT. It is translated as CASSKELSGTGELFF.

This chain joins TRBV19 and TRBJ2-1; D might be TRBD2 (7 bases). Trimming cost V 5 bases and J 7 bases, with 18 bases left between them. CDR1 LNHDA and CDR2 SQIVND come from the germline V gene (reference sequence). The CDR3 has 15 residues. The CDR3 sequence: CASSLEGRGGNEQFF. The CDR3, as DNA: TGTGCCAGTAGTTTGGAGGGAAGGGGGGGGAATGAGCAGTTCTTC.

Here the CDR3 DNA reads TGTGCCAGCAGCAAGACTAGCGGGAACTTCCACAATGAGCAGTTCTTC. This sequence encodes CASSKTSGNFHNEQFF. The chain uses TRBV5-4 and TRBJ2-1; 11 nucleotides match TRBD2. Germline V gene lookup returns CDR1 SGHNT and CDR2 YYREEE (reference sequence). CDR3 length equals 16 residues. V lost 4 bases, J lost 5 bases, and 8 bases stayed unmatched. Complete variable domain (other parts from reference TRBV5-4 and TRBJ2-1): ETGVTQSPTHLIKTRGQQVTLRCSSQSGHNTVSWYQQALGQGPQFIFQYYREEENGRGNFPPRFSGLQFPNYSSELNVNALELDDSALYLCASSKTSGNFHNEQFFGPGTRLTVL.

The chain has TRBV5-1 and TRBJ1-4; 8 nucleotides align to TRBD1. Germline assignment: CDR1 SGHRS and CDR2 YFSETQ. Trimming at V came to 0 bases and at J to 8 bases, leaving 15 bases not matched to a gene. This CDR3 comprises 18 residues. The CDR3 region has the DNA TGCGCCAGCAGCTTGGAGGGCCAGGGGGCTGGCTGGGAGGAAAAACTGTTTTTT. Its protein product is CASSLEGQGAGWEEKLFF.

The chain links TRBV11-2 to TRBJ2-1; D is possibly TRBD2 (6 bases). The CDR3 loop spans 15 amino acids. V dropped 1 base and J dropped 4 bases, with 11 bases sitting between them. Germline V gene sequence: CDR1 SGHAT, CDR2 FQNNGV. CDR3 coding DNA: TGTGCCAGCAGCTTAGGGCTAGCGCTTTACAATGAGCAGTTCTTC. Its protein is CASSLGLALYNEQFF.

The rearrangement links TRBV28 to TRBJ2-7; TRBD1 matches 7 bases. Germline V CDR1 and CDR2: MDHEN, SYDVKM. V dropped 5 bases and J dropped 2; count of bases not matched to a gene: 15. This CDR3 contains 17 residues. CDR3 protein: CASSPPTGPRLAYEQYF. As DNA, the CDR3 is TGTGCCAGCAGTCCCCCGACAGGGCCACGCCTAGCCTACGAGCAGTACTTC.

The chain joins TRBV28 to TRBJ2-3; no definite D call. Germline CDR1 MDHEN, CDR2 SYDVKM. This CDR3 spans 13 amino acids. V lost 7 bases to trimming and J lost 7 bases, with 15 bases between them. CDR3 nucleotides: TGTGCCAGCACTGTTCAGGATAAAAATACGCAGTATTTT. Translated: CASTVQDKNTQYF.

V gene TRBV19 combines with J gene TRBJ1-1, with D possibly matching TRBD1 (5 bases). The CDR3 is 11 residues long. Germline V gene lookup returns CDR1 LNHDA and CDR2 SQIVND (reference sequence). Trimming took 11 bases from V and 5 from J, leaving 12 bases between them. The chain's CDR3 is CAVFGGTEAFF. As DNA, the CDR3 is TGTGCCGTTTTCGGGGGGACTGAAGCTTTCTTT.

The chain carries TRBV18 and TRBJ1-1, with TRBD1 matching over 10 bases. Trimming cost V 4 bases and J 1 base; bases outside gene matches: 6. Germline V gives CDR1 KGHSH, CDR2 LQKENI. The CDR3 runs 16 residues. The CDR3 region is CASSLTRDRGNTEAFF. Written as DNA, the CDR3 is TGTGCCAGCTCACTTACTAGGGACAGGGGGAACACTGAAGCTTTCTTT. The variable domain in full, with the rest retrieved from reference TRBV18 and TRBJ1-1, is NAGVMQNPRHLVRRRGQEARLRCSPMKGHSHVYWYRQLPEEGLKFMVYLQKENIIDESGMPKERFSAEFPKEGPSILRIQQVVRGDSAAYFCASSLTRDRGNTEAFFGQGTRLTVV.

This clone is labeled medium-sized (0.01 to 0.1%). The chain recombines TRBV7-9 with TRBJ1-1; D possibly corresponds to TRBD1 (5 bases). The CDR3 totals 13 residues. Per the germline V gene, CDR1 is SEHNR and CDR2 is FQNEAQ (reference sequence). Trimming took off 7 bases at V and 5 bases at J, with 14 bases between the two ends. This chain's CDR3 is CASTFGGVTEAFF. In nucleotides, the CDR3 is TGTGCCAGCACTTTCGGGGGAGTGACTGAAGCTTTCTTT.

The genes are TRBV15 and TRBJ2-7; no reliable D call. V shed 0 bases and J shed 2 bases, with 11 bases lying between them. This CDR3 has 15 residues. The germline gives CDR1 LNHNV, CDR2 YYDKDF (reference sequence). CDR3 sequence (DNA): TGTGCCACCAGCAGAGATAAAAAGGCCCCCTACGAGCAGTACTTC. Residues: CATSRDKKAPYEQYF. Full variable domain (remainder filled in from reference TRBV15 and TRBJ2-7): DAMVIQNPRYQVTQFGKPVTLSCSQTLNHNVMYWYQQKSSQAPKLLFHYYDKDFNNEADTPDNFQSRRPNTSFCFLDIRSPGLGDTAMYLCATSRDKKAPYEQYFGPGTRLTVT.

The V call is TRBV2, the J call TRBJ1-4; a weak D match, TRBD1 (5 bases). The CDR3 contains 15 residues. Germline assignment: CDR1 SNHLY and CDR2 FYNNEI. The V and J ends lost 4 bases and 0 bases respectively, with 9 bases between them. CDR3 sequence: CASSAFRATNEKLFF. As DNA, the CDR3 is TGTGCCAGCAGTGCTTTCAGGGCAACTAATGAAAAACTGTTTTTT.

The chain carries TRBV7-2 and TRBJ2-4, with D perhaps TRBD2 (6 bases). CDR3 length: 14 amino acids. V lost 5 bases and J lost 6, with 14 bases in between. Germline values: CDR1 SGHTA, CDR2 FQGNSA. DNA for the CDR3: TGTGCCAGCAGCCTCGGGGGAAGGGGAAACATTCAGTACTTC. It encodes CASSLGGRGNIQYF.

The chain carries TRBV30 and TRBJ2-7, with D possibly being TRBD2 (5 bases). CDR1 and CDR2 from the germline V gene are GTSNPN and SVGIG (reference sequence). The V end was cut by 3 bases, the J end by 5 bases, with 11 bases between. The CDR3 has 12 amino acids. The CDR3 sequence is CAWSRLAHEQYF. DNA of the CDR3: TGTGCCTGGAGCCGGCTAGCCCACGAGCAGTACTTC.

The chain joins TRBV18 to TRBJ1-1; D is possibly TRBD1 (5 bases). The V end lost 4 bases, the J end lost 4 bases, and 25 bases lay between the germline ends. The CDR3 is 18 amino acids. The germline gives CDR1 KGHSH, CDR2 LQKENI. CDR3 DNA: TGTGCCAGCTCACTTCTCCGGGGCCCCCGGGAGGGTGGCACTGAAGCTTTCTTT. Translation: CASSLLRGPREGGTEAFF.

CDR3 loop: CASTWGGTHNEQFF. In nucleotides, the CDR3 is TGTGCCAGCACCTGGGGGGGGACACACAATGAGCAGTTCTTC. This sequence joins TRBV5-6 and TRBJ2-1, with a possible D match to TRBD2 (7 bases). Germline-derived CDR1 and CDR2 are SGHDT and YYEEEE. This CDR3 has 14 residues. V was cut by 6 bases and J by 5 bases, with 15 bases left in between.

V and J are TRBV11-1 and TRBJ2-1; the D gene is possibly TRBD2 (5 bases). V lost 3 bases, J lost 1 base, and 7 bases lay in between. Germline CDR1 is SGHAT and CDR2 is FQDESV (reference sequence). This CDR3 is built from 14 residues. The CDR3 loop is CASSFRDSYNEQFF. The CDR3 DNA is TGTGCCAGCAGCTTTCGGGATTCCTACAATGAGCAGTTCTTC.

There are a few counts of this clone. The chain carries TRBV14 and TRBJ2-1; D unclear. Germline assignment: CDR1 SGHDN and CDR2 FVKESK. The CDR3 is made up of 14 amino acids. Trimming stripped 6 bases from V and 2 bases from J, with 11 bases between. This chain's CDR3 is CASSLRLTYNEQFF. The CDR3 coding sequence is TGTGCCAGCAGTCTCAGGCTGACCTACAATGAGCAGTTCTTC.

The DNA of the CDR3 is TGTGCCAGCGACAGGGGACGGGAGACCCAGTACTTC. Protein: CASDRGRETQYF. The rearrangement links TRBV28 to TRBJ2-5; the match to TRBD1 covers 8 bases. CDR3 length: 12 residues. V lost 8 bases to trimming and J lost 5 bases; unmatched junction nucleotides: 4. The germline V gene encodes CDR1 MDHEN and CDR2 SYDVKM.

The chain employs TRBV28 and TRBJ2-7; 12 nucleotides line up with TRBD1. With 6 bases clipped from V and 4 bases from J, the junction kept 7 bases outside the gene matches. The length of the CDR3 is 15 residues. Germline V gives CDR1 MDHEN, CDR2 SYDVKM. CDR3 sequence reads: CASSTGTGGRYEQYF. In DNA form, the CDR3 reads TGTGCCAGCAGCACCGGGACAGGGGGCAGGTACGAGCAGTACTTC.

The chain combines TRBV18 with TRBJ2-3; 13 bases are shared with TRBD2. J gave up 6 bases and V 1 base, and 10 bases lay outside the gene matches. Germline assignment: CDR1 KGHSH and CDR2 LQKENI. The CDR3 spans 18 residues. Written as DNA, the CDR3 is TGTGCCAGCTCACCACAGGACCGGCTGACTAGCGGGAGGGATACGCAGTATTTT. The encoded protein is CASSPQDRLTSGRDTQYF.

This clone was counted a single time. The V gene is TRBV4-3, the J gene TRBJ2-2; D is unresolved. The CDR3 length is 14 residues. The V gene lost 0 bases and the J gene lost 7 bases, with 9 bases spanning the gap. Germline assignment: CDR1 LGHNA and CDR2 YSLEER. CDR3 nucleotide sequence: TGCGCCAGCAGCCAAGATATGGCTGACGGGGAGCTGTTTTTT. Its protein product is CASSQDMADGELFF.

The genes are TRBV7-2 and TRBJ1-1; 7 nucleotides match TRBD1. The V segment lost 4 bases and the J segment 3 bases; nucleotides outside the gene matches: 5. The germline CDR1 and CDR2 sequences are SGHTA and FQGNSA. CDR3 size: 14 residues. The CDR3 coding sequence is TGTGCCAGCAGCTCAGACAGGGCGTACACTGAAGCTTTCTTT. This codes for CASSSDRAYTEAFF.

The chain recombines TRBV6-6 with TRBJ1-5; D possibly corresponds to TRBD1 (5 bases). The CDR3 is 14 amino acids. V shed 2 bases and J shed 5 bases, with 10 bases lying between them. CDR1 is MNHNY and CDR2 is SVGAGI in the germline V gene (reference sequence). The CDR3 bases are TGTGCCAGCAGTTACGACAGATTCGATCAGCCCCAGCATTTT. It yields the protein CASSYDRFDQPQHF.